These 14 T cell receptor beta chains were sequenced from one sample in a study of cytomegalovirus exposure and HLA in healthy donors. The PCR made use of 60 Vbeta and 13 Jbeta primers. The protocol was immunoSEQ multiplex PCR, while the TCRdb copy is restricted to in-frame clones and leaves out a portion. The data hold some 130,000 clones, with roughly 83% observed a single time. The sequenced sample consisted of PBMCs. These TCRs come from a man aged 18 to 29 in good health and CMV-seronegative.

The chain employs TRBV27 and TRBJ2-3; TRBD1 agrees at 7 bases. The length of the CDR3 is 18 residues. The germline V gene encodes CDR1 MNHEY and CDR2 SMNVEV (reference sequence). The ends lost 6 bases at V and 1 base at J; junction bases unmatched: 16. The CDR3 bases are TGTGCCAGCAGCCGACGAGGGACAGACTTTTTGGGCACAGATACGCAGTATTTT. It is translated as CASSRRGTDFLGTDTQYF.

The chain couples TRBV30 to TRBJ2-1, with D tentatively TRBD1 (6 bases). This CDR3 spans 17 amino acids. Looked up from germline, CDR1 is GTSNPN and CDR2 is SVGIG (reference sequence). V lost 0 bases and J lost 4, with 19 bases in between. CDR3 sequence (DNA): TGTGCCTGGAGTGTATTGGGGGCAGGTGAATCATACAATGAGCAGTTCTTC. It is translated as CAWSVLGAGESYNEQFF.

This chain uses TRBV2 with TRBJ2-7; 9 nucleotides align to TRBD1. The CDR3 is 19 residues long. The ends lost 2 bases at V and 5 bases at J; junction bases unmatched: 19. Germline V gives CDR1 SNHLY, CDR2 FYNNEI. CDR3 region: CASSELSPRTGAYRDEQYF. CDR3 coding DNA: TGTGCCAGCAGTGAACTATCCCCAAGGACAGGGGCCTACAGGGACGAGCAGTACTTC. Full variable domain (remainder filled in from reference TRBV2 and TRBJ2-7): EPEVTQTPSHQVTQMGQEVILRCVPISNHLYFYWYRQILGQKVEFLVSFYNNEISEKSEIFDDQFSVERPDGSNFTLKIRSTKLEDSAMYFCASSELSPRTGAYRDEQYFGPGTRLTVT.

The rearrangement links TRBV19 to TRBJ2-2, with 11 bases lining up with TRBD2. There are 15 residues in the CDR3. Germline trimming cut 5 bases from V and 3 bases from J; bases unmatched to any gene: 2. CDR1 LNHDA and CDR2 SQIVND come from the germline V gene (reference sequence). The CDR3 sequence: CASSQGLADTGELFF. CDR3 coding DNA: TGTGCCAGTAGTCAGGGACTAGCGGACACCGGGGAGCTGTTTTTT.

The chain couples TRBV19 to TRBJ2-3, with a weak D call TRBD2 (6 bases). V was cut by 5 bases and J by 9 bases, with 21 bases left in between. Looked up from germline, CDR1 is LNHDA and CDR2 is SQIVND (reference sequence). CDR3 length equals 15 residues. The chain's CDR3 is CASSPSGGTPGTQYF. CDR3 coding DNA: TGTGCCAGTAGTCCCTCGGGCGGGACCCCCGGGACGCAGTATTTT. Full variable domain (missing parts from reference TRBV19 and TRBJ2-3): DGGITQSPKYLFRKEGQNVTLSCEQNLNHDAMYWYRQDPGQGLRLIYYSQIVNDFQKGDIAEGYSVSREKKESFPLTVTSAQKNPTAFYLCASSPSGGTPGTQYFGPGTRLTVL.

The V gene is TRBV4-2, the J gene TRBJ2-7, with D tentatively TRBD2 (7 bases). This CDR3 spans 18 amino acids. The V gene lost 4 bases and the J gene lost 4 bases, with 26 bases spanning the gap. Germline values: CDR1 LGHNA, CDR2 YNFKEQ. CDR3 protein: CASSLPGGITGSSYEQYF. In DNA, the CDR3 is TGTGCCAGCAGCCTCCCCGGGGGGATAACAGGGTCGAGTTACGAGCAGTACTTC.

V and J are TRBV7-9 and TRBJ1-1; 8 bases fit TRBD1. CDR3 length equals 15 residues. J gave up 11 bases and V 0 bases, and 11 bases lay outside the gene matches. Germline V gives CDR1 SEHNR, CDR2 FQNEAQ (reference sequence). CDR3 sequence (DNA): TGTGCCAGCAGCTTAGCGGCAGGGGGCCATCAGGCGGCTTTCTTT. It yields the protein CASSLAAGGHQAAFF.

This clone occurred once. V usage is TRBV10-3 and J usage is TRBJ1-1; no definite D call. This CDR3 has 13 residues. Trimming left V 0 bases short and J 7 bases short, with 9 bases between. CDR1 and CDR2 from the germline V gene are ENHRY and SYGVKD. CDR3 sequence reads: CAISESESCEAFF. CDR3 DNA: TGTGCCATCAGTGAGTCTGAGAGCTGTGAAGCTTTCTTT.

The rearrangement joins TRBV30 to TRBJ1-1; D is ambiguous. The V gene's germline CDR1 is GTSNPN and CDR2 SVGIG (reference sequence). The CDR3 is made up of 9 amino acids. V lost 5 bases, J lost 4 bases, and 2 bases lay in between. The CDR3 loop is CAWRTEAFF. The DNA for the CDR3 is TGTGCCTGGCGCACTGAAGCTTTCTTT.

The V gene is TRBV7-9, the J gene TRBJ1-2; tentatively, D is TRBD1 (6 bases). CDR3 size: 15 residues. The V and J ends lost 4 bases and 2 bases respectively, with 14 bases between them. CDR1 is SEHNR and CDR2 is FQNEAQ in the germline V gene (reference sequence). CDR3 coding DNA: TGTGCCAGCAGCTATCCCCAGGGGCGGAACTATGGCTACACCTTC. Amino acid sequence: CASSYPQGRNYGYTF.

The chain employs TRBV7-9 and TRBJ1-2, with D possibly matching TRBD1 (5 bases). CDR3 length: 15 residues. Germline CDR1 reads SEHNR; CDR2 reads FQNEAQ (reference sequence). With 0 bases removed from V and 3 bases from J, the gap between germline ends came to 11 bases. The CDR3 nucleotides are TGTGCCAGCAGCTTAGCGCAGACAGCGTACTATGGCTACACCTTC. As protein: CASSLAQTAYYGYTF.

This CDR3 is CAWMTSGRTDTQYF. The DNA of the CDR3 is TGTGCCTGGATGACTAGCGGCCGCACAGATACGCAGTATTTT. The rearrangement uses TRBV30 and TRBJ2-3; 9 bases agree with TRBD2. Looked up from germline, CDR1 is GTSNPN and CDR2 is SVGIG (reference sequence). With V trimmed by 4 bases and J by 1 base, 3 bases remained unmatched. There are 14 residues in the CDR3.

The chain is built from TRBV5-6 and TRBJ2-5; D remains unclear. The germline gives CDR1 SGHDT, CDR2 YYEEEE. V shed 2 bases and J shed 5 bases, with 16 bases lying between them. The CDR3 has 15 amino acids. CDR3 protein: CASSLGVSRPETQYF. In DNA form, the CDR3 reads TGTGCCAGCAGCTTAGGAGTGTCCCGCCCCGAGACCCAGTACTTC.

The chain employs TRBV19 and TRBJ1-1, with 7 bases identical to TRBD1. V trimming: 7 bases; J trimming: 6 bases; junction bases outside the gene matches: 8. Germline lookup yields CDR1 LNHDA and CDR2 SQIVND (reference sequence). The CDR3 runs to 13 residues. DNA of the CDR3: TGTGCCAGTAATACGGGACAGTGGGCTGAAGCTTTCTTT. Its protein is CASNTGQWAEAFF.